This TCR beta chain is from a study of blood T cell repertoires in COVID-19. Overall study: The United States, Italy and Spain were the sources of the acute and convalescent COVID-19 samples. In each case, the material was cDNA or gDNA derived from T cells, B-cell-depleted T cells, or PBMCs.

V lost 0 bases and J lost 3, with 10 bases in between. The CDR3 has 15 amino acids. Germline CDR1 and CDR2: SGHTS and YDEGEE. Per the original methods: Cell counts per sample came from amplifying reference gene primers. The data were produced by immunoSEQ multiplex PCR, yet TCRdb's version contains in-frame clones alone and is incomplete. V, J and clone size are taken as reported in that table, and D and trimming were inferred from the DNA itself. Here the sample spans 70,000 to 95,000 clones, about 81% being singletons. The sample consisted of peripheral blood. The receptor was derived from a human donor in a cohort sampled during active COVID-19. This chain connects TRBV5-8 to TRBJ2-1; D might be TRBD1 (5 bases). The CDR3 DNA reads TGTGCCAGCAGCTTGGTAGGGGCCCTCTACAATGAGCAGTTCTTC. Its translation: CASSLVGALYNEQFF.